This T cell receptor beta chain was obtained from a study of Ad26.COV2.S vaccination and SARS-CoV-2 variants. The overall study: The trial was COV1001 and the donor's arm was Ad26.COV2.S.

Regarding the study as a whole: The TCR-based breadth and depth measures might underestimate overall T cell responses.

With regard to this clone: Its antigen is still unknown.

Clones were read by immunoSEQ multiplex PCR, and TCRdb kept only the in-frame ones, dropping some. Counted here are about 280,000 clones, around 87% occurring once; the ten biggest clones make up approximately 3.4%. Treatment reported: about 20 received Ad26.COV2.S at low or high dose, single or two shots; roughly 5 received placebo; per-sample allocation not given. The samples were gathered on day 63 after the first injection of vaccine or placebo. Boston supplied an adult donor aged 18-55 years. Germline assignment: CDR1 MNHEY and CDR2 SVGAGI. The ends were cut back, 5 bases at V and 9 bases at J, with 19 bases in the middle. The CDR3 is 14 residues long.

This receptor was obtained from a person between 18 and 65 years old who received the Ad26.COV2.S COVID-19 vaccine or a placebo. Sequencing was performed on peripheral blood, taken in a trial of Ad26.COV2.S vaccine versus placebo. The chain uses TRBV6-5 and TRBJ1-2, with D unresolved. CDR3 sequence (DNA): TGTGCCAGCAGTCCGTATTTATTAGGCTCAAGCTACACCTTC. It specifies CASSPYLLGSSYTF.